This T cell receptor (beta chain) emerged from a study of CD8 T cells in Susac syndrome. Points from the study as a whole: An acknowledgment was made by the study that its TCR sequencing and HLA analysis involved relatively few individuals.

From blood CD8+ and CD4+ T cells, the TCR beta chain was sequenced. The multiple sclerosis control group was made up of treatment-naive patients with stable or active relapsing-remitting disease. Both CD4+ and CD8+ T cells were negatively isolated, and TEMRA cells underwent FACS enrichment. This CDR3 has 16 amino acids. V dropped 5 bases and J dropped 3; count of bases not matched to a gene: 10. CDR1 is SGHNT and CDR2 is YENEEA in the germline V gene. Points on this clonotype: Its antigen is not known.

RNA was extracted with the RNeasy kit, and a quantity of roughly 0.45 to 1 ug was reverse transcribed using random hexamers. TCRdb recomputed calls from the immunoSEQ multiplex PCR reads with MiXCR, one row per CDR3 protein. The sample lists 55,000 to 85,000 distinct CDR3 sequences, roughly 95% occurring once. The TCR sequence derives from a human donor with multiple sclerosis. The source material was CD4+ T cells from PBMCs. The chain is built from TRBV11-3 and TRBJ1-1; TRBD1 matches 9 bases. DNA for the CDR3: TGTGCCAGCAGCGCGAAACAGGGGGCGAGGGACACTGAAGCTTTCTTT. Translating it yields CASSAKQGARDTEAFF.